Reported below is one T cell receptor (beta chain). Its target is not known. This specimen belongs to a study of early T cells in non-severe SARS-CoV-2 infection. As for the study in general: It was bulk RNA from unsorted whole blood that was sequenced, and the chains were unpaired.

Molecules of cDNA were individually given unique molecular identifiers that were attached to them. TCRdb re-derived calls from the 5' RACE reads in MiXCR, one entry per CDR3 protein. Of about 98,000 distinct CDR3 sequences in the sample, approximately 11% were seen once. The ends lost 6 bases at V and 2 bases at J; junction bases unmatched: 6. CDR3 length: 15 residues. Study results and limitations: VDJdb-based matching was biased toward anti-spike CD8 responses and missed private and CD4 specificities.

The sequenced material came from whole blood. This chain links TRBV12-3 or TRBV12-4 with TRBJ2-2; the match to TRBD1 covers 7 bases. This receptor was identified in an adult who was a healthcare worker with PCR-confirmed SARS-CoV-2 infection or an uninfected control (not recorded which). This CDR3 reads CASSRDSLNTGELFF. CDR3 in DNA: TGTGCCAGCAGCCGGGACAGCCTCAACACCGGGGAGCTGTTTTTT.